This T cell receptor beta chain was found in a study of blood T cell repertoires in COVID-19. The wider study: Sites in the United States, Italy and Spain provided acute and convalescent COVID-19 samples. T cells, B-cell-depleted T cells, or PBMCs provided the cDNA or gDNA that served as material.

Original data processing: The assay estimated nucleated cells by amplifying reference gene primers. Profiled with immunoSEQ multiplex PCR; TCRdb holds only in-frame clones, not every one. V, J and clone size reflect that table, while D and trimming were determined from the DNA. The profile shows fewer than 200,000 clones, approximately 80% of them singletons. Germline V gene data show CDR1 as LNHDA and CDR2 as SQIVND (reference sequence). The J segment lost 5 bases and the V segment lost 3 bases, leaving 10 bases of the junction unmatched. The CDR3 extends over 16 amino acids. This rearrangement joins TRBV19 to TRBJ2-5; 9 bases fit TRBD2. The sequenced material came from peripheral blood. This TCR came from a human donor in a cohort sampled during active COVID-19. CDR3 residues: CASSILSGGKGETQYF. The CDR3 DNA reads TGTGCCAGTAGTATCTTAAGCGGGGGGAAGGGGGAGACCCAGTACTTC.